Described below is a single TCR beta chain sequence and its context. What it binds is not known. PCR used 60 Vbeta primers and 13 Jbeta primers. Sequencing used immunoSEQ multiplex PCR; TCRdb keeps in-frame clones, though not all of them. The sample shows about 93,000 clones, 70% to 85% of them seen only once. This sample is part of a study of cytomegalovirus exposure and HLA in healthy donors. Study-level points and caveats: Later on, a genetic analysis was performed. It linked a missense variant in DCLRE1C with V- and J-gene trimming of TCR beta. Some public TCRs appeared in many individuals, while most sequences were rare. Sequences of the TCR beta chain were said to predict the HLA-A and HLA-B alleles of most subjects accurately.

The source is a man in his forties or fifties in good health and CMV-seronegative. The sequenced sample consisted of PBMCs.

CDR3 coding DNA: TGCGCCAGCAGCTTGCGAGCGGAGCTCACAGATACGCAGTATTTT. Encoded protein: CASSLRAELTDTQYF. The chain has TRBV5-1 and TRBJ2-3; D is perhaps TRBD2 (5 bases). V was pared by 1 base and J by 2 bases, with 11 bases between. The CDR3 totals 15 residues. CDR1 is SGHRS, CDR2 YFSETQ, per germline. Variable domain in full (rest from reference TRBV5-1 and TRBJ2-3): KAGVTQTPRYLIKTRGQQVTLSCSPISGHRSVSWYQQTPGQGLQFLFEYFSETQRNKGNFPGRFSGRQFSNSRSEMNVSTLELGDSALYLCASSLRAELTDTQYFGPGTRLTVL.